These 26 T cell receptor beta chains were all obtained from the same sample, sequenced in a study of T cells in Graves' hyperthyroidism and ophthalmopathy. Amplified regions were TCR beta CDR3 sequences from RNA transcripts. Researchers ran a first-round RT-PCR on the TCR CDR3 using the HTBI primer set. TCRdb ran MiXCR on the multiplex PCR reads and lists one entry per CDR3 protein. This table has some 620,000 distinct CDR3 sequences, 15% to 20% appearing once. Material: blood. The receptors here all came from a woman aged 25-40 years with Graves' hyperthyroidism.

This rearrangement joins TRBV10-3 to TRBJ1-5; no clear D gene. CDR3 size: 13 residues. V lost 3 bases and J lost 6, with 9 bases in between. CDR1 and CDR2 from the germline V gene are ENHRY and SYGVKD. The DNA for the CDR3 is TGTGCCATCAGTGAATGGGAAAGTCAGCCCCAGCATTTT. Translated: CAISEWESQPQHF.

The rearrangement uses TRBV5-5 and TRBJ2-7, with 16 positions matching TRBD2. The V gene's germline CDR1 is SGHKS and CDR2 YYEKEE (reference sequence). Unmatched junction bases numbered 7, after V lost 5 bases and J lost 2 bases. The CDR3 is made up of 17 amino acids. The CDR3: CASRLTGTSGRAYEQYF. The DNA of the CDR3 is TGTGCCAGCAGACTGACAGGGACTAGCGGGAGGGCCTACGAGCAGTACTTC.

Ten or more counts support this clonotype. The V and J genes are TRBV7-2 and TRBJ1-1, with a weak D call TRBD1 (5 bases). CDR1 and CDR2 (germline): SGHTA, FQGNSA. This CDR3 comprises 13 residues. V lost 8 bases and J 1 base, leaving 11 bases between the germline ends. CDR3 in DNA: TGTGCCAGCCGGAAAACAGGGAACACTGAAGCTTTCTTT. It yields the protein CASRKTGNTEAFF.

This clonotype has a count of ten or more. The V and J genes are TRBV3-1 and TRBJ2-5; D unresolved. This CDR3 region has 12 residues. Per germline, CDR1 LGHDT and CDR2 YNNKEL (reference sequence). V dropped 3 bases and J dropped 7 bases, with 9 bases sitting between them. The CDR3 nucleotides read TGTGCCAGCAGCCATTCGTCCGGGACCCAGTACTTC. Translating it yields CASSHSSGTQYF.

Only a few counts were recorded for this clonotype. The V call is TRBV4-2, the J call TRBJ1-1; D gene uncertain. V dropped 0 bases and J dropped 8 bases, with 10 bases sitting between them. This CDR3 is 13 amino acids long. CDR1 is LGHNA and CDR2 is YNFKEQ in the germline V gene. Here the CDR3 reads CASSQDRAVEAFF. The CDR3 DNA follows: TGTGCCAGCAGCCAAGATCGGGCAGTCGAAGCTTTCTTT.

This clonotype showed up many times. The chain employs TRBV30 and TRBJ2-7; D possibly matches TRBD1 or TRBD2 (5 bases each). The CDR3 loop spans 15 amino acids. Germline V lookup: CDR1 GTSNPN, CDR2 SVGIG (reference sequence). The germline V and J ends were trimmed by 2 bases and 2 bases, with 16 bases remaining between them. The CDR3 DNA reads TGTGCCTGGAGTCGGAACCGGGACCCCGCCTACGAGCAGTACTTC. This codes for CAWSRNRDPAYEQYF.

This clonotype was detected ten times or more. This rearrangement joins TRBV28 to TRBJ2-3; D is tentatively TRBD1 or TRBD2 (5 bases each). CDR1 is MDHEN and CDR2 is SYDVKM in the germline V gene. CDR3 length equals 14 residues. V lost 7 bases to trimming and J lost 4 bases, with 15 bases between them. Here the CDR3 DNA reads TGTGCCAGCAAAGCAATGCCGGGGCCAGATACGCAGTATTTT. It encodes CASKAMPGPDTQYF.

With regard to this clonotype: A much larger clone lies one base from this, so it may be a read error. This chain joins TRBV11-2 and TRBJ2-6, with unresolved D. The germline gives CDR1 SGHAT, CDR2 FQNNGV. CDR3 size: 15 residues. Trimming removed 1 base from V and 0 bases from J, with 4 bases in between. Here the CDR3 reads CASSLVYSGANVLTF. The CDR3 region has the DNA TGTGCCAGCAGCTTAGTTTACTCTGGGGCCAACGTCCTGACTTTC.

There are a few counts of this clonotype. J is TRBJ1-1 and V is TRBV4-1, with D possibly being TRBD1 (5 bases). Deletions cut 0 bases from V and 3 bases from J, with 11 bases between. CDR1 is MGHRA, CDR2 YSYEKL, per germline. The CDR3 is made up of 15 amino acids. The CDR3 here is CASSQDVGGDTEAFF. For the CDR3, the DNA is TGCGCCAGCAGCCAAGATGTCGGAGGGGACACTGAAGCTTTCTTT.

This clonotype has at least ten counts. This chain links TRBV27 with TRBJ2-3; 12 nucleotides agree with TRBD2. Germline-derived CDR1 and CDR2 are MNHEY and SMNVEV (reference sequence). The junction had 4 bases not matched to a gene; V was cut back by 6 bases and J by 0 bases. CDR3 size: 16 residues. The chain's CDR3 is CASRPGTSGSTDTQYF. The CDR3 nucleotides are TGTGCCAGCAGACCCGGGACTAGCGGGAGCACAGATACGCAGTATTTT.

V usage is TRBV4-1 and J usage is TRBJ2-2; 11 bases are shared with TRBD2. This CDR3 has 16 amino acids. CDR1 and CDR2 from the germline V gene are MGHRA and YSYEKL. V trimming: 9 bases; J trimming: 1 base; junction bases outside the gene matches: 7. In nucleotides, the CDR3 is TGCGCCAGACCGACCGGACTAGCGGGGAACACCGGGGAGCTGTTTTTT. It encodes CARPTGLAGNTGELFF.

This clonotype was seen repeatedly, ten times or more. CDR3 in amino acids: CASSSSGTVYEQYF. The CDR3 region has the DNA TGCGCCAGCAGCTCCAGCGGGACAGTCTACGAGCAGTACTTC. This rearrangement joins TRBV5-1 to TRBJ2-7; D is tentatively TRBD1 or TRBD2 (7 bases each). This CDR3 contains 14 residues. Trimming removed 3 bases at V and 3 bases at J, with 13 bases between. Germline-derived CDR1 and CDR2 are SGHRS and YFSETQ.

The sample holds many counts of this clonotype. V usage is TRBV28 and J usage is TRBJ1-1; D possibly corresponds to TRBD1 (6 bases). V shed 5 bases and J shed 7 bases, with 17 bases lying between them. This CDR3 contains 14 residues. The germline V gene encodes CDR1 MDHEN and CDR2 SYDVKM. The CDR3 loop is CASSVLDRSYEAFF. The CDR3 nucleotides are TGTGCCAGCAGTGTCCTGGACAGAAGCTATGAAGCTTTCTTT.

At least ten counts were recorded for this clonotype. The chain has TRBV4-1 and TRBJ2-5; 7 nucleotides align to TRBD2. V dropped 1 base and J dropped 5; count of bases not matched to a gene: 4. This CDR3 region has 14 residues. The germline gives CDR1 MGHRA, CDR2 YSYEKL. The CDR3 protein is CASSQAGGPETQYF. The CDR3 region has the DNA TGCGCCAGCAGCCAAGCGGGGGGTCCGGAGACCCAGTACTTC.

This clonotype was seen more than once but under ten times. The J gene is TRBJ1-1, the V gene TRBV6-6; perhaps TRBD1 as D (5 bases). CDR1 MNHNY and CDR2 SVGAGI come from the germline V gene (reference sequence). The CDR3 loop spans 14 amino acids. V was clipped by 2 bases and J by 5 bases, with 12 bases between them. As DNA, the CDR3 is TGTGCCAGCAGTTACGGGGCAGGAAGGACTGAAGCTTTCTTT. Translation: CASSYGAGRTEAFF.

This clonotype was seen only a few times. The chain couples TRBV7-2 to TRBJ2-1, with 8 bases aligning to TRBD2. Germline values: CDR1 SGHTA, CDR2 FQGNSA. V shed 5 bases, J shed 5 bases, and the junction held 14 bases outside the gene matches. This CDR3 comprises 17 residues. Here the CDR3 DNA reads TGTGCCAGCAGCCTCTGGGGTTTGGGCGGGGGGAACAATGAGCAGTTCTTC. It codes for CASSLWGLGGGNNEQFF. The variable domain in full, with the rest retrieved from reference TRBV7-2 and TRBJ2-1, is GAGVSQSPSNKVTEKGKDVELRCDPISGHTALYWYRQSLGQGLEFLIYFQGNSAPDKSGLPSDRFSAERTGGSVSTLTIQRTQQEDSAVYLCASSLWGLGGGNNEQFFGPGTRLTVL.

The table lists this clonotype with a few counts. In DNA form, the CDR3 reads TGTGCCACCCGGGACACGCAAACGGGGAATGAAAAACTGTTTTTT. Amino acid sequence: CATRDTQTGNEKLFF. The genes are TRBV10-3 and TRBJ1-4; D might be TRBD1 (6 bases). The CDR3 length is 15 residues. CDR1 and CDR2 (germline): ENHRY, SYGVKD. Trimming cost V 10 bases and J 5 bases, with 20 bases left between them.

Turning to this clonotype: A much larger clone is a single base away; this may be a read error. The chain is built from TRBV4-1 and TRBJ2-7; TRBD1 is a possible D gene (6 bases). Trimming pared 4 bases from V and 3 bases from J, leaving 13 bases between. CDR1 MGHRA and CDR2 YSYEKL come from the germline V gene. The CDR3 loop spans 14 amino acids. CDR3 protein: CASSRGDIVYEQYF. The CDR3 DNA follows: TGCGCCAGCAGCCGAGGGGACATCGTCTACGAGCAGTACTTC.

This clonotype was recorded at least ten times. This CDR3 is CASSYYGSSYNEQFF. In DNA form, the CDR3 reads TGTGCCAGCAGTTACTACGGGAGCTCCTACAATGAGCAGTTCTTC. The V call is TRBV6-5, the J call TRBJ2-1, with D possibly matching TRBD2 (6 bases). CDR1 is MNHEY and CDR2 is SVGAGI in the germline V gene. The V end was cut by 1 base, the J end by 0 bases, with 7 bases between. The CDR3 has 15 residues.

This clonotype was seen at least ten times. The chain recombines TRBV11-2 with TRBJ2-7, with D possibly TRBD2 on 5 matching bases. The CDR3 has 14 amino acids. CDR1 is SGHAT and CDR2 is FQNNGV in the germline V gene. The V end lost 1 base, the J end lost 9 bases, and 16 bases lay between the germline ends. CDR3 loop: CASSLGGWIVRQYF. The DNA of the CDR3 is TGTGCCAGCAGCTTAGGAGGGTGGATTGTCCGGCAGTACTTC.

This clonotype has more than one count but fewer than ten. V and J are TRBV6-1 and TRBJ2-1; D is unclear. Germline CDR1 reads MNHNS; CDR2 reads SASEGT. The CDR3 sequence is 16 residues long. V was cut by 2 bases and J by 4 bases, with 15 bases left in between. CDR3 coding DNA: TGTGCCAGCAGTGAACAAATAGTTAGCAGGTACAATGAGCAGTTCTTC. Its translation is CASSEQIVSRYNEQFF.

This clonotype has only a few counts. This rearrangement joins TRBV28 to TRBJ2-7, with 11 nucleotides matching TRBD2. In germline, CDR1 is MDHEN, CDR2 SYDVKM. With 6 bases clipped from V and 1 base from J, the junction kept 5 bases outside the gene matches. The CDR3 extends over 15 amino acids. The DNA of the CDR3 is TGTGCCAGCAGAACACTAGCGGGAGTATCCTACGAGCAGTACTTC. It translates to CASRTLAGVSYEQYF.

This clonotype occurred many times. The chain recombines TRBV6-1 with TRBJ1-1; no reliable D call. Germline CDR1 reads MNHNS; CDR2 reads SASEGT. The CDR3 consists of 13 residues. Trimming pared 5 bases from V and 5 bases from J, leaving 12 bases between. In nucleotides, the CDR3 is TGTGCCAGCAGTTATGTGGGGAAGACTGAAGCTTTCTTT. The encoded protein is CASSYVGKTEAFF.

The chain has TRBV5-5 and TRBJ2-1; 9 nucleotides agree with TRBD1. CDR1 and CDR2 (germline): SGHKS, YYEKEE (reference sequence). V lost 4 bases, J lost 8 bases, and 10 bases stayed unmatched. The CDR3 is 15 residues long. The CDR3, as DNA: TGTGCCAGCAGCCCCACCAACAGGGGGCGGGATGAGCAGTTCTTC. It yields the protein CASSPTNRGRDEQFF.

The rearrangement joins TRBV5-1 to TRBJ2-3, with a possible D match to TRBD2 (5 bases). The CDR3 loop spans 15 amino acids. V shed 2 bases and J shed 2 bases, with 12 bases lying between them. Germline assignment: CDR1 SGHRS and CDR2 YFSETQ. In DNA form, the CDR3 reads TGCGCCAGCAGCTTTGAGGGCAGGTACACAGATACGCAGTATTTT. Its translation is CASSFEGRYTDTQYF.

This clonotype was seen ten or more times. The chain employs TRBV3-1 and TRBJ1-2; D might be TRBD1 (5 bases). The CDR3 is 16 residues long. V was trimmed by 4 bases and J by 4 bases, leaving 19 bases between them. Germline CDR1 LGHDT, CDR2 YNNKEL (reference sequence). In DNA form, the CDR3 reads TGTGCCAGCAGCCCCCTTTCCGGGGCGGGTGGCTATGGCTACACCTTC. Translating it yields CASSPLSGAGGYGYTF. The variable domain in full, with the rest retrieved from reference TRBV3-1 and TRBJ1-2, is DTAVSQTPKYLVTQMGNDKSIKCEQNLGHDTMYWYKQDSKKFLKIMFSYNNKELIINETVPNRFSPKSPDKAHLNLHINSLELGDSAVYFCASSPLSGAGGYGYTFGSGTRLTVV.